The T cell receptor beta chain described here comes from a study of response to subunit inactivated influenza vaccine (dated by TCRdb to 2017 to 2018). In terms of the full investigation: The study used deep quantitative T cell receptor repertoire profiling to track responses to a trivalent subunit inactivated influenza vaccine.

Library construction relied on RT-PCR. Sequencing relied on an Illumina HiSeq 2500. The public reads were reanalyzed by TCRdb: fastp trimming at Q25, MiXCR alignment, in-frame beta chains only. Each CDR3 protein appears once, grouped with its most common genes and DNA. This sample gives fewer than 200,000 distinct CDR3 sequences in total; 9.2% of them show up just once. In total, the top ten clones hold about a tenth of the sample. Inclusive of the bounding cysteine and phenylalanine, the CDR3 is 14 residues long. Only CDR3 DNA remains: 42 bases, in frame from the first base. Trimmed from V: 4 bases; trimmed from J: 4 bases; junction bases lacking a gene match: 3. CDR1 and CDR2 are read off the germline V gene (reference sequence) as LNHNV and YYDKDF. On the study overall, not on this receptor specifically: The authors proposed that each seasonal influenza vaccination may bring in only a limited number of new T cells.

In its sample, this clonotype was seen a few times. The target of this receptor is not known. Per-base qualities were not stored, and no clone one base away is much larger. The sequence derives from a man aged 50 to 60 who received an inactivated influenza vaccine. Donor details come from another sample of the same person, matched by shared clones. Sequencing used non-naive T cells sorted from PBMCs, obtained on the day of vaccination. The cell subset or site label of this sample denotes: memory T cell fraction. The chain is encoded by TRBV15 joined to TRBJ2-7; the junction holds 11 bases that match TRBD2. The DNA is TGTGCCACCAGCACTACTAGCGGGAGTTACGAGCAGTACTTC. Translated, this gives CATSTTSGSYEQYF.